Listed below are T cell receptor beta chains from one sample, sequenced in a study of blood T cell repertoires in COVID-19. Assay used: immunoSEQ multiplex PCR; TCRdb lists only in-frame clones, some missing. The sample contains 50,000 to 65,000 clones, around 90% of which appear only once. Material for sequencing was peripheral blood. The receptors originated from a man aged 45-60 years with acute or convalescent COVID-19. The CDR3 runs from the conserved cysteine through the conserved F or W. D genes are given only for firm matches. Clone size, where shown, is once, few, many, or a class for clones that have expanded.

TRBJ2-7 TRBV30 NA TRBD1 CAFWTGAYEQYF TGTGCCTTCTGGACAGGGGCCTACGAGCAGTACTTC
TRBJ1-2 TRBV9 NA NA CASSVGAGYGYTF TGTGCCAGCAGCGTAGGGGCAGGCTATGGCTACACCTTC
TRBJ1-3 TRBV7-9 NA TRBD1 CASSSIPGQGSSGNTIYF TGTGCCAGCAGCTCAATACCGGGACAGGGAAGCTCTGGAAACACCATATATTTT
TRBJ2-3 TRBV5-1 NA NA CASSPNLDTQYF TGCGCCAGCAGCCCCAACTTAGATACGCAGTATTTT
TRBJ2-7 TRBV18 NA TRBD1 CASSPRQGAGEQYF TGTGCCAGCTCACCAAGACAGGGGGCTGGGGAGCAGTACTTC
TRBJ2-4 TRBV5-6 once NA CASSLVGRDRDIQYF TGTGCCAGCAGCTTGGTAGGACGGGATCGTGACATTCAGTACTTC
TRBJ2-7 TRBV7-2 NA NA CASSFVAGNPYEQYF TGTGCCAGCAGCTTCGTGGCGGGGAACCCCTACGAGCAGTACTTC
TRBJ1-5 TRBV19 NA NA CASITGPGDRQPQHF TGTGCCAGTATAACCGGGCCAGGGGATCGCCAGCCCCAGCATTTT
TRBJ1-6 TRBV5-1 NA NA CASSLVVSDFSYNSPLHF TGCGCCAGCAGCTTGGTCGTCAGCGACTTCTCCTATAATTCACCCCTCCACTTT
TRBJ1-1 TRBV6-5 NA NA CASSYSRGALNTEAFF TGTGCCAGCAGTTACTCTCGGGGGGCGCTTAACACTGAAGCTTTCTTT
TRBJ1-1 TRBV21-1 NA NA CASSILPGGNTEAFF TGTGCCAGCAGCATCCTTCCAGGGGGCAACACTGAAGCTTTCTTT
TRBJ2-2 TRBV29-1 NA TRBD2 CSVEKTSGGTGELFF TGCAGCGTTGAAAAGACTAGCGGGGGTACCGGGGAGCTGTTTTTT
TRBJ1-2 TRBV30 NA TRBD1 CAWSIGTGHGYTF TGTGCCTGGAGTATCGGGACAGGGCATGGCTACACCTTC
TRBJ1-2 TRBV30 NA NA CAWATEANYGYTF TGTGCCTGGGCGACAGAAGCTAACTATGGCTACACCTTC
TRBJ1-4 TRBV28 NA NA CASQGSRFEKLFF TGTGCCAGCCAGGGATCGAGGTTCGAAAAACTGTTTTTT
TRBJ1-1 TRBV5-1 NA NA CASSTAGASRTEAFF TGCGCCAGCAGCACAGCAGGGGCAAGTCGGACTGAAGCTTTCTTT
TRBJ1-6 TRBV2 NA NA CASSLGGWSPLHF TGTGCCAGCAGTCTAGGGGGTTGGTCACCCCTCCACTTT
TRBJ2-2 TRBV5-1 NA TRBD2 CASSLGLAGGRSTGELFF TGCGCCAGCAGCTTGGGGCTAGCGGGGGGGCGAAGTACCGGGGAGCTGTTTTTT
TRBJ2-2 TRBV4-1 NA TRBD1 CASSQRDRVHGELFF TGCGCCAGCAGCCAAAGGGACAGGGTTCACGGGGAGCTGTTTTTT
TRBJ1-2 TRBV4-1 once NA CASSQDGGEDGYTF TGCGCCAGCAGCCAAGACGGCGGGGAAGATGGCTACACCTTC
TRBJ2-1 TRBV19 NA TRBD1 CASTGDRGLINEQFF TGTGCCAGTACGGGGGACAGGGGGCTAATCAATGAGCAGTTCTTC
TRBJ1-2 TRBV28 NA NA CAGTRGAGGYTF TGTGCCGGGACCCGGGGGGCGGGAGGCTACACCTTC
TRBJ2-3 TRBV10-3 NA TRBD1 CATTGGQTDTQYF TGTGCCACCACAGGGGGGCAAACAGATACGCAGTATTTT
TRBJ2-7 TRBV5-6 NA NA CASSLKTGYEQYF TGTGCCAGCAGCTTGAAGACAGGCTACGAGCAGTACTTC
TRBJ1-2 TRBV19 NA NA CASSIVRSDANYGYTF TGTGCCAGTAGTATAGTGCGGAGCGATGCTAACTATGGCTACACCTTC
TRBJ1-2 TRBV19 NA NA CASSIDPGNYGYTF TGTGCCAGTAGTATAGATCCGGGGAACTATGGCTACACCTTC